These 10 T cell receptor beta chains were sequenced from one sample in a study of cytomegalovirus exposure and HLA in healthy donors. A multiplex PCR was run with 60 Vbeta primers and 13 Jbeta primers. Assay used: immunoSEQ multiplex PCR; TCRdb lists only in-frame clones, some missing. The repertoire holds under 200,000 clones, about 82% seen once, with 1% in the top ten. The source material was PBMCs. The receptors originated from a woman aged 50 to 65 in good health and CMV-seropositive.

The chain combines TRBV10-3 with TRBJ2-7; 8 bases are shared with TRBD1. The CDR3 runs to 14 residues. Germline assignment: CDR1 ENHRY and CDR2 SYGVKD. V was clipped by 4 bases and J by 3 bases; unmatched bases: 5. This CDR3 is CAISAPQGDYEQYF. Here the CDR3 DNA reads TGTGCCATCAGTGCCCCACAGGGGGACTACGAGCAGTACTTC.

V gene TRBV15 combines with J gene TRBJ1-2; D ambiguous. The germline V gene has CDR1 LNHNV and CDR2 YYDKDF (reference sequence). The CDR3 runs to 13 residues. V gave up 5 bases and J gave up 3 bases, with 10 bases separating them. The DNA for the CDR3 is TGTGCCACCAGCCTCCCCCGGTACTATGGCTACACCTTC. It is translated as CATSLPRYYGYTF.

This clone came up once. V is TRBV18 and J is TRBJ2-5; 7 nucleotides match TRBD1. Trimming took 3 bases from V and 3 from J; bases not matched to a gene: 1. This CDR3 spans 13 amino acids. Germline loops: CDR1 KGHSH, CDR2 LQKENI. The CDR3 region is CASSPGQEETQYF. CDR3 nucleotide sequence: TGTGCCAGCTCACCCGGACAGGAAGAGACCCAGTACTTC.

The chain recombines TRBV11-2 with TRBJ2-5, with a tentative D call TRBD2 (5 bases). Between the trimmed V and J ends, which lost 2 bases and 11 bases, there was a span of 18 bases. The CDR3 covers 14 residues. The germline CDR1 and CDR2 sequences are SGHAT and FQNNGV. The CDR3, as DNA: TGTGCCAGCAGCTTATTTAGGAAGGGTTGGGAGCAGTACTTC. Its protein product is CASSLFRKGWEQYF. Combining the CDR3 with reference TRBV11-2 and TRBJ2-5 gives the whole variable domain EAGVAQSPRYKIIEKRQSVAFWCNPISGHATLYWYQQILGQGPKLLIQFQNNGVVDDSQLPKDRFSAERLKGVDSTLKIQPAKLEDSAVYLCASSLFRKGWEQYFGPGTRLLVL.

The chain recombines TRBV5-4 with TRBJ1-3; D possibly corresponds to TRBD1 (6 bases). The germline V gene encodes CDR1 SGHNT and CDR2 YYREEE (reference sequence). V was pared by 4 bases and J by 2 bases, with 13 bases between. This CDR3 spans 15 amino acids. Here the CDR3 reads CASSPTGGPGNTIYF. The CDR3 DNA is TGTGCCAGCAGCCCGACAGGAGGCCCTGGAAACACCATATATTTT.

Note on this clone: One end of the junction does not line up with germline, which may come from a read error. The chain carries TRBV7-9 and TRBJ2-1; 13 bases match TRBD2. Germline assignment: CDR1 SEHNR and CDR2 FQNEAQ (reference sequence). The CDR3 extends over 13 amino acids. The CDR3 here is CASSTLTSGRLVF. The CDR3 nucleotides are TGTGCCAGCAGCACACTGACTAGCGGGAGGCTTGTCTTC. Variable domain in full (rest from reference TRBV7-9 and TRBJ2-1): DTGVSQNPRHKITKRGQNVTFRCDPISEHNRLYWYRQTLGQGPEFLTYFQNEAQLEKSRLLSDRFSAERPKGSFSTLEIQRTEQGDSAMYLCASSTLTSGRLVFGPGTRLTVL.

The V and J genes are TRBV15 and TRBJ1-4; 10 bases are a match to TRBD1. The germline CDR1 and CDR2 sequences are LNHNV and YYDKDF (reference sequence). The CDR3 runs to 16 residues. J gave up 8 bases and V 1 base, and 7 bases lay outside the gene matches. The DNA of the CDR3 is TGTGCCACCAGCAGAGCCCCGGGACAGGGGCAAGAAAAACTGTTTTTT. This encodes CATSRAPGQGQEKLFF.

The CDR3 coding sequence is TGCGCCAGCAGCCAGGGGGGGGGACAGGGCAGTTATTGGTCCTACGAGCAGTACTTC. This encodes CASSQGGGQGSYWSYEQYF. The chain couples TRBV4-3 to TRBJ2-7; 9 nucleotides match TRBD1. Germline assignment: CDR1 LGHNA and CDR2 YSLEER. The CDR3 sequence is 19 residues long. The V segment lost 3 bases and the J segment 1 base; nucleotides outside the gene matches: 16.

The CDR3 loop reads CASSELPHLGYTF. For the CDR3, the DNA is TGTGCCAGCAGTGAACTGCCTCATCTAGGCTACACCTTC. The chain recombines TRBV6-1 with TRBJ1-2; D gene uncertain. This CDR3 comprises 13 residues. CDR1 and CDR2 from the germline V gene are MNHNS and SASEGT. Trimming left V 2 bases short and J 8 bases short, with 12 bases between.

The chain uses TRBV7-3 and TRBJ2-1; 7 bases line up with TRBD2. This CDR3 contains 16 residues. The ends lost 1 base at V and 6 bases at J; junction bases unmatched: 9. CDR1 SGHTA and CDR2 FQGTGA come from the germline V gene. CDR3: CASSLIGGDFFNEQFF. CDR3 DNA sequence: TGTGCCAGCAGCTTAATTGGGGGGGACTTTTTCAATGAGCAGTTCTTC. Combining the CDR3 with reference TRBV7-3 and TRBJ2-1 gives the whole variable domain GAGVSQTPSNKVTEKGKYVELRCDPISGHTALYWYRQSLGQGPEFLIYFQGTGAADDSGLPNDRFFAVRPEGSVSTLKIQRTERGDSAVYLCASSLIGGDFFNEQFFGPGTRLTVL.